These 30 T cell receptor beta chains were sequenced from one sample in a study of cytomegalovirus exposure and HLA in healthy donors. Amplification used 60 Vbeta primers and 13 Jbeta primers. The repertoire was sequenced with immunoSEQ multiplex PCR; TCRdb's copy has only in-frame clones and lacks some. Of 90,000 to 120,000 clones in the sample, roughly 71% were seen once. Specimen: PBMCs. Every receptor here comes from a man aged 35 to 55 in good health and CMV-seropositive.

V and J are TRBV28 and TRBJ2-3, with 9 positions matching TRBD1. From germline, CDR1 is MDHEN and CDR2 SYDVKM. The ends lost 5 bases at V and 1 base at J; junction bases unmatched: 4. There are 15 residues in the CDR3. The CDR3 DNA is TGTGCCAGCAGTCCTAGGACAGGGGGCACAGATACGCAGTATTTT. This translates into CASSPRTGGTDTQYF.

The chain carries TRBV6-5 and TRBJ2-3, with 11 positions matching TRBD2. This CDR3 comprises 15 residues. The trim removed 4 bases at V and 3 bases at J, leaving 3 bases unmatched. Looked up from germline, CDR1 is MNHEY and CDR2 is SVGAGI. CDR3 loop: CASSSLAGATDTQYF. In DNA form, the CDR3 reads TGTGCCAGCAGTTCACTAGCGGGAGCGACAGATACGCAGTATTTT.

About this clone: Other DNA sequences in the same sample also yield this CDR3. The rearrangement links TRBV2 to TRBJ1-5; 9 nucleotides match TRBD1. Germline-derived CDR1 and CDR2 are SNHLY and FYNNEI. This CDR3 contains 13 residues. Trimming cost V 6 bases and J 4 bases; bases outside gene matches: 1. The CDR3 nucleotides are TGTGCCAGCAGCGGGACAGGGAATCAGCCCCAGCATTTT. It specifies CASSGTGNQPQHF.

This clone was counted only a few times. The chain has TRBV5-1 and TRBJ1-1; 9 bases are shared with TRBD1. The CDR3 runs 18 residues. Germline V gene lookup returns CDR1 SGHRS and CDR2 YFSETQ. Trimming at V came to 0 bases and at J to 3 bases, leaving 12 bases not matched to a gene. CDR3 in amino acids: CASSLEGQGKPGDTEAFF. The CDR3 region has the DNA TGCGCCAGCAGCTTGGAGGGACAGGGCAAACCTGGGGACACTGAAGCTTTCTTT.

This chain connects TRBV18 to TRBJ2-5; TRBD1 is a possible D gene (5 bases). The CDR3 is made up of 14 amino acids. The germline CDR1 and CDR2 sequences are KGHSH and LQKENI. V lost 3 bases to trimming and J lost 4 bases, with 12 bases between them. The CDR3, as DNA: TGTGCCAGCTCACCGGGCAGGGCCGGAGAGACCCAGTACTTC. It is translated as CASSPGRAGETQYF.

By share of the sample, this clone is medium-sized (0.01 to 0.1%). This chain connects TRBV27 to TRBJ2-1, with a possible D match to TRBD2 (7 bases). The CDR3 contains 12 residues. Germline-derived CDR1 and CDR2 are MNHEY and SMNVEV (reference sequence). Trimming shortened V by 3 bases and J by 10 bases, and 10 bases separated the two germline ends. CDR3 in amino acids: CASSFGGREQFF. CDR3 bases: TGTGCCAGCAGTTTCGGGGGGCGAGAGCAGTTCTTC.

This clone was picked up a small number of times. The chain recombines TRBV5-1 with TRBJ2-3; 8 nucleotides match TRBD1. The CDR3 is 14 residues long. Losses at the gene ends were 4 bases for V and 4 bases for J; bases not matched to a gene: 5. The germline gives CDR1 SGHRS, CDR2 YFSETQ. The CDR3 bases are TGCGCCAGCAGCCTAGGACAGGGAGCAGATACGCAGTATTTT. Translated, it gives CASSLGQGADTQYF.

This clone came up a few times. The J gene is TRBJ2-7, the V gene TRBV4-1; weak D call: TRBD2 (6 bases). The CDR3 contains 17 residues. Germline V gene sequence: CDR1 MGHRA, CDR2 YSYEKL. The V end lost 5 bases, the J end lost 0 bases, and 20 bases lay between the germline ends. CDR3 region: CASSEGRLPGSSYEQYF. The CDR3 DNA is TGCGCCAGCAGCGAGGGACGTCTACCCGGGAGCTCCTACGAGCAGTACTTC.

This clone was found a few times. The chain employs TRBV27 and TRBJ2-2; 11 bases match TRBD1. This CDR3 comprises 17 residues. Trimming took 6 bases from V and 6 from J; bases not matched to a gene: 12. Germline loops: CDR1 MNHEY, CDR2 SMNVEV (reference sequence). CDR3 DNA: TGTGCCAGCAGCCTTAGGGGCGGACAGGGGGCATCCGGGGAGCTGTTTTTT. It is translated as CASSLRGGQGASGELFF.

This clone showed up just a few times. The chain has TRBV7-2 and TRBJ1-1, with D unresolved. Germline V lookup: CDR1 SGHTA, CDR2 FQGNSA. This CDR3 is built from 14 residues. The V end lost 1 base, the J end lost 1 base, and 7 bases lay between the germline ends. The CDR3 DNA sequence: TGTGCCAGCAGCTTAGGAACAGCGAACACTGAAGCTTTCTTT. It translates to CASSLGTANTEAFF.

The chain has TRBV13 and TRBJ1-5; TRBD1 agrees at 7 bases. This CDR3 is 15 amino acids long. Germline V lookup: CDR1 PRHDT, CDR2 FYEKMQ (reference sequence). The ends lost 7 bases at V and 4 bases at J; junction bases unmatched: 10. CDR3 DNA sequence: TGTGCCAGCACCCTATACCGGGACAGTAATCAGCCCCAGCATTTT. Protein: CASTLYRDSNQPQHF.

V gene TRBV28 combines with J gene TRBJ2-1, with D perhaps TRBD1 (6 bases). Trimming took off 4 bases at V and 4 bases at J, with 17 bases between the two ends. Germline CDR1 MDHEN, CDR2 SYDVKM. The CDR3 has 16 amino acids. CDR3 loop: CASSSEGTRAYNEQFF. CDR3 bases: TGTGCCAGCAGTTCCGAGGGGACAAGGGCGTACAATGAGCAGTTCTTC.

The chain uses TRBV7-2 and TRBJ2-1; TRBD2 aligns across 13 bases. Losses at the gene ends were 3 bases for V and 0 bases for J; bases not matched to a gene: 5. The germline V gene has CDR1 SGHTA and CDR2 FQGNSA. CDR3 length: 18 residues. In nucleotides, the CDR3 is TGTGCCAGCAGCTTCGGGACTAGCGGGATGAGCTCCTACAATGAGCAGTTCTTC. This encodes CASSFGTSGMSSYNEQFF.

This clone was seen a few times. This rearrangement joins TRBV5-6 to TRBJ2-7; D possibly corresponds to TRBD2 (5 bases). Germline V lookup: CDR1 SGHDT, CDR2 YYEEEE. This CDR3 comprises 12 residues. The V and J ends lost 2 bases and 2 bases respectively, with 5 bases between them. The CDR3 DNA reads TGTGCCAGCAGCTTACTAGCCTACGAGCAGTACGTC. Encoded protein: CASSLLAYEQYV.

The genes are TRBV9 and TRBJ2-3, with 7 bases matching TRBD2. Germline lookup yields CDR1 SGDLS and CDR2 YYNGEE. The V and J ends lost 3 bases and 2 bases, in that order; junction bases with no gene match: 6. This CDR3 is built from 15 residues. This CDR3 is CASSARAGTTDTQYF. The CDR3 DNA sequence: TGTGCCAGCAGCGCTAGAGCGGGGACCACAGATACGCAGTATTTT.

In its sample, this clone was seen a few times. V gene TRBV29-1 combines with J gene TRBJ2-5, with D hard to call. Looked up from germline, CDR1 is SQVTM and CDR2 is ANQGSEA. The CDR3 covers 12 residues. V lost 7 bases to trimming and J lost 5 bases, with 14 bases between them. In DNA, the CDR3 is TGCAGCGCCTTGGCAGGCCTGGAGACCCAGTACTTC. Its protein is CSALAGLETQYF.

The CDR3 DNA reads TGTGCCAGCAGCTCGGGACAGGAGTATGGCTACACCTTC. It is translated as CASSSGQEYGYTF. The gene calls are TRBV5-4 and TRBJ1-2; the match to TRBD1 covers 8 bases. Germline-derived CDR1 and CDR2 are SGHNT and YYREEE (reference sequence). The J segment lost 5 bases and the V segment lost 3 bases, leaving 3 bases of the junction unmatched. CDR3 size: 13 residues.

The chain couples TRBV7-9 to TRBJ2-1; TRBD2 aligns across 12 bases. CDR3 length equals 18 residues. The germline V gene encodes CDR1 SEHNR and CDR2 FQNEAQ (reference sequence). The V and J ends lost 5 bases and 4 bases, in that order; junction bases with no gene match: 12. The CDR3 sequence: CASSPRAGLAGKYNEQFF. CDR3 in DNA: TGTGCCAGCAGCCCCCGGGCAGGACTAGCGGGAAAATACAATGAGCAGTTCTTC.

As DNA, the CDR3 is TGCAGCGTTGATGAGGCGCTAGCGGGCGAGACCCAGTACTTC. Translating it yields CSVDEALAGETQYF. The chain is built from TRBV29-1 and TRBJ2-5, with TRBD2 matching over 8 bases. The ends lost 3 bases at V and 5 bases at J; junction bases unmatched: 8. The germline CDR1 and CDR2 sequences are SQVTM and ANQGSEA. The CDR3 totals 14 residues. The full variable domain, with the rest looked up from reference TRBV29-1 and TRBJ2-5, is SAVISQKPSRDICQRGTSLTIQCQVDSQVTMMFWYRQQPGQSLTLIATANQGSEATYESGFVIDKFPISRPNLTFSTLTVSNMSPEDSSIYLCSVDEALAGETQYFGPGTRLLVL.

CDR3 nucleotide sequence: TGTGCCTGGAGCCTGACAGGGGACAATGAGCAGTTCTTC. It yields the protein CAWSLTGDNEQFF. The J gene is TRBJ2-1, the V gene TRBV30, with 8 bases matching TRBD1. The CDR3 covers 13 residues. The V gene end was trimmed by 3 bases and the J gene end by 5 bases; junction bases not matched to a gene: 3. The germline gives CDR1 GTSNPN, CDR2 SVGIG (reference sequence).

The chain couples TRBV6-1 to TRBJ2-7; D is perhaps TRBD2 (6 bases). Germline assignment: CDR1 MNHNS and CDR2 SASEGT. The length of the CDR3 is 15 residues. V lost 2 bases to trimming and J lost 4 bases, with 15 bases between them. In DNA form, the CDR3 reads TGTGCCAGCAGTGAAACGATTGTACGGGAGTACGAGCAGTACGTC. Translated, it gives CASSETIVREYEQYV.

This chain links TRBV5-1 with TRBJ2-7; 14 nucleotides match TRBD2. Germline V CDR1 and CDR2: SGHRS, YFSETQ. V was pared by 3 bases and J by 3 bases, with 11 bases of the junction left unmatched. The CDR3 loop spans 18 amino acids. The CDR3 region has the DNA TGCGCCAGCAGCTCCACCGGGACTAGCGGGAGTCCCATCTACGAGCAGTACTTC. This gives the protein CASSSTGTSGSPIYEQYF.

In this sample, this clone turned up a few times. The gene calls are TRBV6-1 and TRBJ2-1; no firm D call. V was shortened by 3 bases and J by 0 bases, with 12 bases between the two germline ends. Germline lookup yields CDR1 MNHNS and CDR2 SASEGT. The CDR3 consists of 16 residues. The CDR3 sequence: CASSDTLPISYNEQFF. The CDR3 DNA is TGTGCCAGCAGTGACACCCTACCTATCTCCTACAATGAGCAGTTCTTC.

This clone was seen only once. J is TRBJ1-1 and V is TRBV2; 7 nucleotides align to TRBD1. CDR1 is SNHLY and CDR2 is FYNNEI in the germline V gene. V shed 6 bases and J 4 bases; nucleotides not matched to a gene: 2. The CDR3 sequence is 12 residues long. CDR3 DNA sequence: TGTGCCAGCAGCCCAGGGGGCACTGAAGCTTTCTTT. Residues: CASSPGGTEAFF.

The sample holds a few counts of this clone. Compared with germline, one end of the junction differs, possibly owing to a read error. The rearrangement uses TRBV6-5 and TRBJ1-1; D unresolved. This CDR3 comprises 13 residues. The germline gives CDR1 MNHEY, CDR2 SVGAGI. The CDR3 reads CASRQPPNAEAFF. As DNA, the CDR3 is TGTGCCAGCAGACAGCCTCCGAACGCTGAAGCTTTCTTT.

The J gene is TRBJ1-4, the V gene TRBV2; 7 bases are a match to TRBD1. The CDR3 is 13 residues long. Germline CDR1 is SNHLY and CDR2 is FYNNEI. The V segment lost 7 bases and the J segment 7 bases; nucleotides outside the gene matches: 6. The CDR3 nucleotides are TGTGCCAGCACAACAGGGGAAGGTGAAAAACTGTTTTTT. The encoded protein is CASTTGEGEKLFF.

The chain links TRBV11-2 to TRBJ2-2; weak D call: TRBD1 (5 bases). V lost 5 bases to trimming and J lost 0 bases, with 16 bases between them. This CDR3 is built from 17 residues. CDR1 and CDR2 (germline): SGHAT, FQNNGV. CDR3 region: CASSPRDSFANTGELFF. CDR3 DNA sequence: TGTGCCAGCAGCCCCCGAGACAGCTTCGCGAACACCGGGGAGCTGTTTTTT. Variable domain in full (rest from reference TRBV11-2 and TRBJ2-2): EAGVAQSPRYKIIEKRQSVAFWCNPISGHATLYWYQQILGQGPKLLIQFQNNGVVDDSQLPKDRFSAERLKGVDSTLKIQPAKLEDSAVYLCASSPRDSFANTGELFFGEGSRLTVL.

The J gene is TRBJ1-1, the V gene TRBV11-2; no definite D call. This CDR3 has 13 residues. Germline V CDR1 and CDR2: SGHAT, FQNNGV. The ends were cut back, 5 bases at V and 7 bases at J, with 14 bases in the middle. CDR3 loop: CASSLFMEGEAFF. The CDR3 bases are TGTGCCAGCAGCCTTTTTATGGAGGGTGAAGCTTTCTTT.

Comments on this clone: Other DNA sequences in this specimen translate into the identical CDR3. The genes are TRBV9 and TRBJ2-1, with 8 bases aligning to TRBD2. V lost 0 bases and J lost 4; bases outside the gene matches: 3. The CDR3 sequence is 15 residues long. Germline V gene data show CDR1 as SGDLS and CDR2 as YYNGEE. In DNA form, the CDR3 reads TGTGCCAGCAGCGTAGGAACTAGCGGATACAATGAGCAGTTCTTC. Encoded protein: CASSVGTSGYNEQFF.

The chain has TRBV19 and TRBJ1-4, with 8 bases fitting TRBD1. The CDR3 is 16 residues long. J was trimmed by 0 bases and V by 6 bases; bases with no gene match: 6. The germline CDR1 and CDR2 sequences are LNHDA and SQIVND (reference sequence). The CDR3 sequence: CASRRQGLSTNEKLFF. The DNA of the CDR3 is TGTGCCAGTAGACGACAGGGGCTTTCAACTAATGAAAAACTGTTTTTT.